This passage covers 23 T cell receptor beta chains from one sample sequenced in a study of cytomegalovirus exposure and HLA in healthy donors. PCR employed 60 Vbeta and 13 Jbeta primers. The repertoire was sequenced with immunoSEQ multiplex PCR; TCRdb's copy has only in-frame clones and lacks some. This sample has more than 100,000 clones, with roughly three fifths found just once. Sample: PBMCs. These receptors were taken from a man aged 40-50 years in good health and CMV-seropositive.

The chain uses TRBV7-9 and TRBJ2-7, with D unresolved. Trimming took 3 bases from V and 1 from J, leaving 7 bases between them. Germline V CDR1 and CDR2: SEHNR, FQNEAQ (reference sequence). There are 13 residues in the CDR3. CDR3 amino acids: CASSFLTSYEQYF. The CDR3 bases are TGTGCCAGCAGCTTCCTGACTTCCTACGAGCAGTACTTC.

The gene calls are TRBV29-1 and TRBJ1-3, with D uncertain. Looked up from germline, CDR1 is SQVTM and CDR2 is ANQGSEA. Trimming shortened V by 6 bases and J by 3 bases, and 12 bases separated the two germline ends. There are 13 residues in the CDR3. The CDR3 protein is CSVVGGLGNTIYF. The CDR3 nucleotides read TGCAGCGTCGTTGGTGGGCTTGGAAACACCATATATTTT.

This chain connects TRBV19 to TRBJ2-7; 13 bases match TRBD2. The CDR3 is 17 residues long. J gave up 3 bases and V 6 bases, and 11 bases lay outside the gene matches. Germline V gene lookup returns CDR1 LNHDA and CDR2 SQIVND (reference sequence). In DNA form, the CDR3 reads TGTGCCAGTAGCCCGGAATCGGGACTAGCGGGAAACTACGAGCAGTACTTC. It codes for CASSPESGLAGNYEQYF.

The chain is built from TRBV5-1 and TRBJ2-3, with TRBD1 matching over 8 bases. The V gene's germline CDR1 is SGHRS and CDR2 YFSETQ. CDR3 length: 16 residues. Losses at the gene ends were 4 bases for V and 5 bases for J; bases not matched to a gene: 12. CDR3 in amino acids: CASSHPGGVGGDTQYF. The CDR3 DNA sequence: TGCGCCAGCAGCCACCCAGGGGGCGTGGGGGGAGATACGCAGTATTTT.

This rearrangement joins TRBV5-1 to TRBJ1-2, with TRBD1 identical over 8 bases. With 0 bases clipped from V and 5 bases from J, the junction kept 3 bases outside the gene matches. The CDR3 loop spans 14 amino acids. Germline V CDR1 and CDR2: SGHRS, YFSETQ. CDR3 nucleotides: TGCGCCAGCAGCTTGGGGACAGGGCCTTATGGCTACACCTTC. It yields the protein CASSLGTGPYGYTF.

This clone occurred a few times. This rearrangement joins TRBV7-9 to TRBJ2-3; 8 nucleotides match TRBD1. In germline, CDR1 is SEHNR, CDR2 FQNEAQ (reference sequence). The CDR3 sequence is 16 residues long. V trimming: 1 base; J trimming: 2 bases; junction bases outside the gene matches: 5. The CDR3 reads CASSLDLQGATDTQYF. The CDR3 coding sequence is TGTGCCAGCAGCTTAGACCTTCAGGGGGCCACAGATACGCAGTATTTT.

The rearrangement joins TRBV5-1 to TRBJ2-1, with 15 bases that match TRBD2. With 4 bases clipped from V and 0 bases from J, the junction kept 8 bases outside the gene matches. Germline V CDR1 and CDR2: SGHRS, YFSETQ. The CDR3 totals 19 residues. As DNA, the CDR3 is TGCGCCAGCAGCCCCACAGGGACTAGCGGGAGGAGCTCCTACAATGAGCAGTTCTTC. Translating gives CASSPTGTSGRSSYNEQFF.

This clone was counted only a few times. The CDR3 DNA follows: TGCGCCAGCAGCCAACAATTGACAGGGGGGTACGAGCAGTACTTC. Translation gives CASSQQLTGGYEQYF. The chain employs TRBV4-1 and TRBJ2-7; TRBD1 aligns across 9 bases. The V gene's germline CDR1 is MGHRA and CDR2 YSYEKL. J lost 4 bases, V lost 2 bases, and 6 bases had no gene match. This CDR3 comprises 15 residues.

The chain has TRBV2 and TRBJ2-3, with 7 bases that match TRBD2. This CDR3 has 13 residues. V shed 7 bases, J shed 2 bases, and the junction held 3 bases outside the gene matches. The V gene's germline CDR1 is SNHLY and CDR2 FYNNEI. The chain's CDR3 is CASMRDYTDTQYF. CDR3 nucleotides: TGTGCCAGCATGAGGGACTACACAGATACGCAGTATTTT.

This chain joins TRBV4-1 and TRBJ2-7; D not certain. Germline assignment: CDR1 MGHRA and CDR2 YSYEKL. The germline V and J ends were trimmed by 2 bases and 5 bases, with 16 bases remaining between them. There are 15 residues in the CDR3. The CDR3: CASSQILYGTNEQYF. The CDR3 nucleotides are TGCGCCAGCAGCCAAATTCTGTACGGTACTAACGAGCAGTACTTC.

The chain couples TRBV7-6 to TRBJ2-2, with TRBD1 identical over 9 bases. Per the germline V gene, CDR1 is SGHVS and CDR2 is FNYEAQ. Losses at the gene ends were 5 bases for V and 3 bases for J; bases not matched to a gene: 7. The CDR3 totals 16 residues. The CDR3 DNA reads TGTGCCAGCAGCCCCCCGGACAGGGGTGACACCGGGGAGCTGTTTTTT. Its translation is CASSPPDRGDTGELFF.

The chain links TRBV10-1 to TRBJ1-1; 8 nucleotides line up with TRBD1. V dropped 1 base and J dropped 6; count of bases not matched to a gene: 7. The V gene's germline CDR1 is WNHNN and CDR2 SYGVQD (reference sequence). This CDR3 spans 15 amino acids. The CDR3 protein is CASSELSGGSAEAFF. In nucleotides, the CDR3 is TGCGCCAGCAGTGAGTTGTCAGGGGGCTCCGCTGAAGCTTTCTTT.

The rearrangement joins TRBV6-5 to TRBJ2-7, with unresolved D. V was clipped by 0 bases and J by 0 bases, with 6 bases between them. CDR3 length: 14 amino acids. Germline CDR1 and CDR2: MNHEY and SVGAGI. The CDR3 sequence is CASSYSPSSYEQYF. The CDR3 coding sequence is TGTGCCAGCAGTTACTCGCCGAGCTCCTACGAGCAGTACTTC.

The rearrangement joins TRBV27 to TRBJ2-7; 8 positions agree with TRBD1. The CDR3 runs 12 residues. Per the germline V gene, CDR1 is MNHEY and CDR2 is SMNVEV (reference sequence). The CDR3 bases are TGTGCTACCAGGGGGCAATCCTACGAGCAGTACTTC. This encodes CATRGQSYEQYF.

This rearrangement joins TRBV10-3 to TRBJ2-7; 9 nucleotides match TRBD1. Germline V gene data show CDR1 as ENHRY and CDR2 as SYGVKD. J gave up 4 bases and V 5 bases, and 3 bases lay outside the gene matches. The CDR3 runs 13 residues. As DNA, the CDR3 is TGTGCCATCAGTCCGGGACAGGGTTACGAGCAGTACTTC. This codes for CAISPGQGYEQYF.

In this sample, this clone turned up a few times. The rearrangement joins TRBV29-1 to TRBJ1-2; weak D call: TRBD1 (5 bases). Germline CDR1 reads SQVTM; CDR2 reads ANQGSEA. The CDR3 sequence is 13 residues long. The germline V and J ends were trimmed by 7 bases and 0 bases, with 12 bases remaining between them. CDR3 nucleotide sequence: TGCAGCGATGCACAGGTTCCTAACTATGGCTACACCTTC. It codes for CSDAQVPNYGYTF.

V usage is TRBV7-9 and J usage is TRBJ1-2; D may be TRBD1 (6 bases). The CDR3 sequence is 14 residues long. From germline, CDR1 is SEHNR and CDR2 FQNEAQ (reference sequence). V lost 5 bases and J 6 bases, leaving 16 bases between the germline ends. This CDR3 is CASSQQGSRNGYTF. CDR3 nucleotides: TGTGCCAGCAGCCAGCAGGGGAGCCGCAATGGCTACACCTTC.

This clone was picked up one time. The DNA of the CDR3 is TGTGCCAGTAGTATTGGGACAGGGGGCCAAGAGACCCAGTACTTC. This codes for CASSIGTGGQETQYF. The chain employs TRBV19 and TRBJ2-5; the match to TRBD1 covers 11 bases. Unmatched junction bases numbered 1, after V lost 3 bases and J lost 1 base. The germline CDR1 and CDR2 sequences are LNHDA and SQIVND (reference sequence). The CDR3 has 15 amino acids.

The J gene is TRBJ2-7, the V gene TRBV7-2; 9 nucleotides line up with TRBD2. This CDR3 is built from 15 residues. The trim removed 5 bases at V and 0 bases at J, leaving 5 bases unmatched. Germline assignment: CDR1 SGHTA and CDR2 FQGNSA. CDR3 nucleotide sequence: TGTGCCAGCAGCCTACTAGCGGGCGGCTCCTACGAGCAGTACTTC. Translated: CASSLLAGGSYEQYF.

The sample holds a few counts of this clone. This sequence joins TRBV7-2 and TRBJ2-1, with 11 bases that match TRBD2. The CDR3 is made up of 16 amino acids. The germline V gene encodes CDR1 SGHTA and CDR2 FQGNSA. V was pared by 3 bases and J by 8 bases, with 9 bases of the junction left unmatched. In DNA form, the CDR3 reads TGTGCCAGCAGCTTTGAGCTAGCGGGAGGAGGCCATGAGCAGTTCTTC. Protein product: CASSFELAGGGHEQFF.

The V gene is TRBV30, the J gene TRBJ1-1, with D perhaps TRBD1 (5 bases). CDR1 GTSNPN and CDR2 SVGIG come from the germline V gene (reference sequence). The V end lost 5 bases, the J end lost 4 bases, and 14 bases lay between the germline ends. The CDR3 loop spans 13 amino acids. In nucleotides, the CDR3 is TGTGCCTGGTGTGAGGGGTGGGGCACTGAAGCTTTCTTT. This codes for CAWCEGWGTEAFF. Using reference TRBV30 and TRBJ1-1 for the parts outside the CDR3, the full variable domain is SQTIHQWPATLVQPVGSPLSLECTVEGTSNPNLYWYRQAAGRGLQLLFYSVGIGQISSEVPQNLSASRPQDRQFILSSKKLLLSDSGFYLCAWCEGWGTEAFFGQGTRLTVV.

The V and J genes are TRBV25-1 and TRBJ2-3; 11 bases are shared with TRBD2. The CDR3 consists of 15 residues. CDR1 is MGHDK and CDR2 is SYGVNS in the germline V gene. V lost 4 bases, J lost 4 bases, and 4 bases stayed unmatched. The CDR3 DNA follows: TGTGCCAGCAGTGCACTAGCGGGAGAAGCAGATACGCAGTATTTT. The encoded protein is CASSALAGEADTQYF. Full variable domain (missing parts from reference TRBV25-1 and TRBJ2-3): EADIYQTPRYLVIGTGKKITLECSQTMGHDKMYWYQQDPGMELHLIHYSYGVNSTEKGDLSSESTVSRIRTEHFPLTLESARPSHTSQYLCASSALAGEADTQYFGPGTRLTVL.

The chain combines TRBV25-1 with TRBJ2-1; 11 bases fit TRBD1. This CDR3 region has 14 residues. Germline values: CDR1 MGHDK, CDR2 SYGVNS. With V trimmed by 8 bases and J by 3 bases, 3 bases remained unmatched. The CDR3 DNA reads as TGTGCCAGCTGCGGGACAGGGGGCTACAATGAGCAGTTCTTC. This encodes CASCGTGGYNEQFF.